The entry below describes one TCR beta chain. Its antigen is still unknown. The V gene lost 6 bases and the J gene lost 4 bases, with 16 bases spanning the gap. Germline V gene sequence: CDR1 SGHNT, CDR2 YYREEE (reference sequence). This CDR3 spans 14 amino acids. This sample is part of a study of cytomegalovirus exposure and HLA in healthy donors. Study-wide findings and caveats: Earlier results showed most TCR beta V segments being productive about 87% or about 30% of the time. The authors judged a highly shared variant cluster likely a sequencing artifact.

Use of 60 Vbeta and 13 Jbeta primers characterized the PCR. Profiling relied on immunoSEQ multiplex PCR, and the TCRdb table lists in-frame clones only, not all of them. Among 270,000 or so clones listed, around 86% were seen once. The origin of this receptor is a man aged 40-55 years in good health and CMV-seropositive. J is TRBJ1-2 and V is TRBV5-4; D perhaps matches TRBD1 (5 bases). Sequencing used PBMCs. CDR3 nucleotides: TGTGCCAGCAACCCCATCGGGGGATTCTATGGCTACACCTTC. Translated, it gives CASNPIGGFYGYTF.